This note documents a single T cell receptor (beta chain) sequence. Its antigen is undetermined. Some clones are missing from TCRdb's copy, which holds only in-frame ones; the method was immunoSEQ multiplex PCR. The data show 20,000 or so clones, approximately 87% seen once. V lost 1 base to trimming and J lost 0 bases, with 5 bases between them. CDR3 size: 13 residues. Germline V gene lookup returns CDR1 SGHDT and CDR2 YYEEEE. This entry is derived from a study of OX40 agonist ivuxolimab in advanced cancers. Study-wide results and limits: At 0.1 to 3.0 mg/kg and by week 6, CD4+ and CD8+ T cells in the blood had expanded clonally. More expanded clones were found, on average, in CD8+ than in CD4+ T cells.

The receptor was derived from an adult with an advanced solid tumor such as melanoma, head and neck, liver or kidney cancer. This material consisted of CD4+ or CD8+ T cells sorted from blood, taken in a trial of the OX40 agonist ivuxolimab. This chain links TRBV5-6 with TRBJ2-7; unclear D gene. Here the CDR3 reads CASSLRDSYEQYF. CDR3 nucleotides: TGTGCCAGCAGCTTGAGGGACTCCTACGAGCAGTACTTC.